This TCR beta chain was obtained from a study of CD8 T cells in Susac syndrome. The memory subsets for TEMRA sorting were identified by staining for CD27 and CD45RA. The diagnostic criteria were recently defined, and patients with Susac syndrome met them for definite or probable disease. CDR1 is LGHNA, CDR2 YSLEER, per germline. This CDR3 has 15 amino acids. V shed 1 base and J shed 6 bases, with 15 bases lying between them. RNA in amounts of roughly 0.5 to 1 ug was reverse transcribed with random hexamers. In TCRdb, the immunoSEQ multiplex PCR reads were re-called with MiXCR into one record per CDR3 protein. The sample includes around 2,000 distinct CDR3 sequences, roughly 66% seen only once; the top ten take over 9.5%.

The J gene is TRBJ1-1, the V gene TRBV4-3, with D uncertain. The TCR sequence derives from a human donor with Susac syndrome. The sequencing input was CD8+ TEMRA cells from PBMCs. Stated subset: FACS-sorted terminally differentiated effector memory CD8+ T cells re-expressing CD45RA (CD8+ TEMRA). The CDR3, as DNA: TGCGCCAGCAGCCAAGTTGTTCGTCGGGCAGCTGAAGCTTTCTTT. Translation: CASSQVVRRAAEAFF.